One sample yielded the 25 T cell receptor beta chains listed below, sequenced in a study of blood T cell repertoires in COVID-19. This table comes from immunoSEQ multiplex PCR, and its TCRdb copy is limited to in-frame clones, with some not included. Found here are roughly 670,000 clones, 90% of them singletons; the top ten hold approximately 0.3%. The sample consisted of peripheral blood. These receptor sequences come from a woman in her late teens or twenties with acute or convalescent COVID-19.

The V and J genes are TRBV10-3 and TRBJ2-3, with 7 bases that match TRBD1. The CDR3 is made up of 15 amino acids. Trimming at V came to 0 bases and at J to 2 bases, leaving 2 bases not matched to a gene. CDR1 ENHRY and CDR2 SYGVKD come from the germline V gene. In DNA, the CDR3 is TGTGCCATCAGTGAGTCAGGGACAGCCACAGATACGCAGTATTTT. Residues: CAISESGTATDTQYF.

V and J are TRBV10-3 and TRBJ2-4, with D tentatively TRBD1 (5 bases). V was shortened by 9 bases and J by 3 bases, with 12 bases between the two germline ends. CDR3 length: 13 residues. Germline loops: CDR1 ENHRY, CDR2 SYGVKD. The CDR3 loop is CAISGKGKNIQYF. DNA for the CDR3: TGTGCCATATCAGGGAAGGGCAAAAACATTCAGTACTTC.

This clone was recorded only once. The chain is built from TRBV6-6 and TRBJ1-5; no firm D call. V gave up 5 bases and J gave up 5 bases, with 7 bases separating them. CDR3 length: 12 residues. From germline, CDR1 is MNHNY and CDR2 SVGAGI (reference sequence). The CDR3 DNA sequence: TGTGCCAGCAGTCGGCCGGATCAGCCCCAGCATTTT. This codes for CASSRPDQPQHF.

V is TRBV4-2 and J is TRBJ1-5; 7 bases match TRBD1. The CDR3 covers 18 residues. The V and J ends lost 3 bases and 6 bases, in that order; junction bases with no gene match: 17. The V gene's germline CDR1 is LGHNA and CDR2 YNFKEQ. Here the CDR3 reads CASSHAQGLVGMSQPQHF. The CDR3, as DNA: TGTGCCAGCAGCCACGCACAGGGGCTCGTTGGGATGAGTCAGCCCCAGCATTTT.

This chain connects TRBV21-1 to TRBJ1-6; the D call of TRBD1 is as the table states it, not checked on the DNA. TRBV21-1 is shown as a pseudogene. CDR3 length: 17 amino acids. This CDR3 reads CAEPSTREGCYNSPLHF. CDR3 sequence (DNA): TGTGCCGAACCCTCAACCAGGGAAGGATGTTATAATTCACCCCTCCACTTT.

The rearrangement links TRBV7-2 to TRBJ1-2, with 12 positions matching TRBD1. V shed 4 bases and J 7 bases; nucleotides not matched to a gene: 4. The CDR3 covers 14 residues. Germline V lookup: CDR1 SGHTA, CDR2 FQGNSA. In DNA, the CDR3 is TGTGCCAGCAGCTCGGGACAGGGGGCGGTTGGCTACACCTTC. Its protein product is CASSSGQGAVGYTF.

This chain connects TRBV29-1 to TRBJ1-4; no clear D gene. This CDR3 is 16 amino acids long. The germline gives CDR1 SQVTM, CDR2 ANQGSEA. The V end lost 6 bases, the J end lost 2 bases, and 19 bases lay between the germline ends. The CDR3 DNA sequence: TGCAGCGTCGCAGGCCATAAATACGCGACTAATGAAAAACTGTTTTTT. Encoded protein: CSVAGHKYATNEKLFF.

Here the CDR3 reads CASSPGGASTDTQYF. CDR3 sequence (DNA): TGTGCCAGCAGTCCCGGGGGAGCTAGCACAGATACGCAGTATTTT. This chain joins TRBV5-8 and TRBJ2-3, with D perhaps TRBD2 (6 bases). Trimming took 5 bases from V and 0 from J, leaving 13 bases between them. Germline assignment: CDR1 SGHTS and CDR2 YDEGEE. The CDR3 is made up of 15 amino acids.

V and J are TRBV9 and TRBJ1-2; D may be TRBD1 (6 bases). Trimming removed 4 bases from V and 4 bases from J, with 11 bases in between. Germline CDR1 and CDR2: SGDLS and YYNGEE. CDR3 length: 13 amino acids. The CDR3 protein is CASSPGVSYGYTF. For the CDR3, the DNA is TGTGCCAGCAGCCCAGGGGTGTCCTATGGCTACACCTTC.

V is TRBV30 and J is TRBJ1-1, with no clear D. The CDR3 contains 13 residues. Germline V gene sequence: CDR1 GTSNPN, CDR2 SVGIG (reference sequence). V was pared by 5 bases and J by 2 bases, with 12 bases between. The DNA of the CDR3 is TGTGCCTGGCAGTTAGGAGGCAACACTGAAGCTTTCTTT. Translating gives CAWQLGGNTEAFF.

The chain recombines TRBV5-1 with TRBJ1-2; D gene unclear. The CDR3 runs 15 residues. Germline V lookup: CDR1 SGHRS, CDR2 YFSETQ. Trimming cost V 4 bases and J 7 bases, with 20 bases left between them. The CDR3 bases are TGCGCCAGCAGCCCCGGGGTCTCCATCGCGGGTGGCTACACCTTC. It translates to CASSPGVSIAGGYTF.

The J gene is TRBJ1-5, the V gene TRBV6-1; D remains unclear. The CDR3 covers 18 residues. The V end lost 1 base, the J end lost 1 base, and 17 bases lay between the germline ends. The V gene's germline CDR1 is MNHNS and CDR2 SASEGT. The CDR3 DNA reads TGTGCCAGCAGTGAAGGACGGGAGTCGAGGGTCAGCAATCAGCCCCAGCATTTT. Translating it yields CASSEGRESRVSNQPQHF.

The chain uses TRBV10-3 and TRBJ2-3, with D perhaps matching TRBD2 (5 bases). This CDR3 has 16 residues. CDR1 is ENHRY, CDR2 SYGVKD, per germline. Trimming took 2 bases from V and 0 from J, leaving 12 bases between them. CDR3 bases: TGTGCCATCAGTGAGCCGTCGAGGGAAAGCACAGATACGCAGTATTTT. Its protein is CAISEPSRESTDTQYF.

In regard to this clone: The junction shows a germline mismatch at one end, possibly a read error. This same CDR3 is encoded by further DNA sequences in the sample. The V gene is TRBV5-6, the J gene TRBJ1-1; no reliable D call. Germline V CDR1 and CDR2: SGHDT, YYEEEE. The CDR3 is 14 residues long. Here the CDR3 DNA reads TGTGCCAGCAGTTTGGGAGGCCTGAACACTGAAGCTTTCTTT. Translating it yields CASSLGGLNTEAFF.

The rearrangement uses TRBV27 and TRBJ2-7; 7 nucleotides agree with TRBD1. Germline V gives CDR1 MNHEY, CDR2 SMNVEV (reference sequence). This CDR3 is built from 14 residues. The J segment lost 2 bases and the V segment lost 2 bases, leaving 3 bases of the junction unmatched. The CDR3 sequence: CASSLQGVAYEQYF. The CDR3 DNA sequence: TGTGCCAGCAGTTTACAGGGGGTAGCCTACGAGCAGTACTTC.

This clone was seen just once. The rearrangement links TRBV4-1 to TRBJ1-2; 8 bases line up with TRBD1. The V gene end was trimmed by 3 bases and the J gene end by 5 bases; junction bases not matched to a gene: 5. CDR1 MGHRA and CDR2 YSYEKL come from the germline V gene. The CDR3 is 14 amino acids. The CDR3 protein is CASSQAGQGYGYTF. CDR3 sequence (DNA): TGCGCCAGCAGCCAGGCCGGACAGGGATATGGCTACACCTTC.

The CDR3 loop reads CASSVVGTPTGNTIYF. Written as DNA, the CDR3 is TGTGCCAGCAGCGTAGTCGGGACACCAACTGGAAACACCATATATTTT. The rearrangement links TRBV9 to TRBJ1-3; tentative D call: TRBD1 (6 bases). V lost 0 bases and J lost 2, with 12 bases in between. This CDR3 is 16 amino acids long. In germline, CDR1 is SGDLS, CDR2 YYNGEE.

This chain's CDR3 is CASSRRGQSTGELFF. The DNA of the CDR3 is TGTGCCAGCAGCCGCCGGGGACAGAGCACCGGGGAGCTGTTTTTT. The chain couples TRBV7-2 to TRBJ2-2, with 7 bases that match TRBD1. This CDR3 is built from 15 residues. V dropped 5 bases and J dropped 4; count of bases not matched to a gene: 7. Germline CDR1 and CDR2: SGHTA and FQGNSA.

The gene calls are TRBV19 and TRBJ2-7; D perhaps matches TRBD1 (6 bases). The CDR3 spans 16 residues. Trimming removed 5 bases at V and 3 bases at J, with 20 bases between. In germline, CDR1 is LNHDA, CDR2 SQIVND (reference sequence). In DNA form, the CDR3 reads TGTGCCAGTAGTCTTCCTTCCCGGGACAACCTCTACGAGCAGTACTTC. Encoded protein: CASSLPSRDNLYEQYF.

This chain uses TRBV6-5 with TRBJ2-7; tentative D call: TRBD2 (6 bases). Per germline, CDR1 MNHEY and CDR2 SVGAGI. This CDR3 contains 13 residues. Between the trimmed V and J ends, which lost 7 bases and 5 bases, there was a span of 15 bases. The CDR3 loop reads CASNRDWGHEQYF. CDR3 DNA sequence: TGTGCCAGCAATCGGGACTGGGGACACGAGCAGTACTTC.

The CDR3 here is CASRTGSTEAFF. The DNA for the CDR3 is TGTGCCAGCAGGACAGGGTCGACTGAAGCTTTCTTT. This chain joins TRBV6-5 and TRBJ1-1, with 7 bases fitting TRBD1. The CDR3 is 12 residues long. V shed 6 bases and J 5 bases; nucleotides not matched to a gene: 3. Germline CDR1 is MNHEY and CDR2 is SVGAGI.

The chain uses TRBV6-2 or TRBV6-3 and TRBJ1-2; tentative D call: TRBD1 (5 bases). CDR3 size: 15 residues. The V and J ends lost 0 bases and 6 bases respectively, with 14 bases between them. Germline CDR1 is MNHEY and CDR2 is SVGEGT. The CDR3 protein is CASSYSRGRADGYTF. In DNA, the CDR3 is TGTGCCAGCAGTTACTCTAGGGGCAGGGCGGATGGCTACACCTTC.

This clone was seen only once. The chain couples TRBV6-2 or TRBV6-3 to TRBJ1-3, with 7 bases aligning to TRBD1. CDR1 is MNHEY and CDR2 is SVGEGT in the germline V gene. V lost 6 bases to trimming and J lost 0 bases; unmatched junction nucleotides: 2. The CDR3 sequence is 14 residues long. The CDR3 nucleotides read TGTGCCAGCAGCGGGACAGCCTCTGGAAACACCATATATTTT. The encoded protein is CASSGTASGNTIYF.

The J gene is TRBJ2-3, the V gene TRBV5-1; TRBD2 aligns across 12 bases. Trimming took 3 bases from V and 4 from J; bases not matched to a gene: 9. This CDR3 comprises 17 residues. The germline V gene encodes CDR1 SGHRS and CDR2 YFSETQ. The CDR3 sequence: CASSWALAGGLADTQYF. In DNA, the CDR3 is TGCGCCAGCAGCTGGGCGCTAGCGGGGGGGTTGGCAGATACGCAGTATTTT.

V usage is TRBV19 and J usage is TRBJ2-2; 8 bases are shared with TRBD1. Trimming cost V 7 bases and J 5 bases; bases outside gene matches: 9. Germline lookup yields CDR1 LNHDA and CDR2 SQIVND (reference sequence). CDR3 length: 15 amino acids. The CDR3 here is CASKAQGAGTGELFF. The DNA for the CDR3 is TGTGCCAGTAAGGCTCAGGGGGCGGGGACCGGGGAGCTGTTTTTT. Filled out from reference TRBV19 and TRBJ2-2, the complete variable domain reads DGGITQSPKYLFRKEGQNVTLSCEQNLNHDAMYWYRQDPGQGLRLIYYSQIVNDFQKGDIAEGYSVSREKKESFPLTVTSAQKNPTAFYLCASKAQGAGTGELFFGEGSRLTVL.